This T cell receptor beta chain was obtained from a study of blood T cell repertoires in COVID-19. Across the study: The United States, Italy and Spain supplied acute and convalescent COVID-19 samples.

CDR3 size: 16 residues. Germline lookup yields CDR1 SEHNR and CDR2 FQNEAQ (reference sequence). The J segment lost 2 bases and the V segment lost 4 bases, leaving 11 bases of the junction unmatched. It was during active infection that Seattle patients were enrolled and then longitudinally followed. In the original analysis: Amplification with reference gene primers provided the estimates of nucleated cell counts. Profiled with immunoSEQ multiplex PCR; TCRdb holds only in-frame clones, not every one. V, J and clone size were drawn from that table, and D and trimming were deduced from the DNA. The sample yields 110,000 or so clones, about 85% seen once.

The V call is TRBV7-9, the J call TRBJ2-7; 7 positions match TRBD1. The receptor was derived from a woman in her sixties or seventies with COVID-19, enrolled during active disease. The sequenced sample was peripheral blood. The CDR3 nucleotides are TGTGCCAGCAGCTCCCGGATCCCCGACAGGGCCTACGAGCAGTACTTC. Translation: CASSSRIPDRAYEQYF.